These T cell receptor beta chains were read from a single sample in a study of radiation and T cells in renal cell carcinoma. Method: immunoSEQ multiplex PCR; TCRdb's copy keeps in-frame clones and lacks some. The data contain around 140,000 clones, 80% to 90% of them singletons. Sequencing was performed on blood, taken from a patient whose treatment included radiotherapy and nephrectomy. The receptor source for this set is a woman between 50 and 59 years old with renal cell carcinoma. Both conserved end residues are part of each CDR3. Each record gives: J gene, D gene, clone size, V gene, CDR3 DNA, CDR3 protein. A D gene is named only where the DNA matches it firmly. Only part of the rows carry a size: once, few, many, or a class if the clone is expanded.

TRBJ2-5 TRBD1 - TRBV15 TGTGCCACCAGCAGAGATCAGGACAGGGGCGAGACCCAGTACTTC CATSRDQDRGETQYF
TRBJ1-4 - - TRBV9 TGTGCCAGCAGCAGCTCCGGGGACCCGCAGGAAAAACTGTTTTTT CASSSSGDPQEKLFF
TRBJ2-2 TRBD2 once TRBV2 TGTGCCAGCAGTCCCTCCCGACCGGGGGGCACCGGGGAGCTGTTTTTT CASSPSRPGGTGELFF
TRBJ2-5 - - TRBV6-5 TGTGCCAGCAGTTTGGGCAGGGAACAGACCCAGTACTTC CASSLGREQTQYF
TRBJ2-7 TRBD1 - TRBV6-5 TGTGCCAGCAGTACAGGGGCCTACTACGAGCAGTACTTC CASSTGAYYEQYF
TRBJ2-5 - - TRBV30 TGTGCCTGGAGTGATGAACCCAGCCAAGAGACCCAGTACTTC CAWSDEPSQETQYF
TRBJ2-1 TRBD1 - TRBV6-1 TGTGCCAGCAGTCAAATGGCAGGGGGCAAGAATGAGCAGTTCTTC CASSQMAGGKNEQFF
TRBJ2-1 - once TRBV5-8 TGTGCCAGCAGCCCCCTGGGAGGTGAGCAGTTCTTC CASSPLGGEQFF
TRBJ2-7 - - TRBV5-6 TGTGCCAGCAGCGGGGGGACGGTTACCTACGAGCAGTACTTC CASSGGTVTYEQYF
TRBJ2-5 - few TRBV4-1 TGCGCCAGCAGCCAAGAGGCGCGTAGTGAGACCCAGTACTTC CASSQEARSETQYF
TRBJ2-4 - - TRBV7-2 TGTGCCAACTCCAGGGGTTCCGCGGGCGCCAAAAACATTCAGTACTTC CANSRGSAGAKNIQYF
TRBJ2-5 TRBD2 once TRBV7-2 TGTGCCAGCAGCCGACGGCCTAGCGGGCAACGTATACAAGAGACCCAGTACTTC CASSRRPSGQRIQETQYF
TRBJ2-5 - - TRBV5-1 TGCGCCAGCAGCTTGTCGGCGGGGACACAAGAGACCCAGTACTTC CASSLSAGTQETQYF
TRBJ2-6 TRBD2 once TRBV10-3 TGTGCCATCAGTGGCCCGGGGGGACCCACCTCTGGGGCCAACGTCCTGACTTTC CAISGPGGPTSGANVLTF
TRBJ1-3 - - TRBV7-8 TGTGCCAGCAGCTCCACGTATCGGGGGGGGAACTCTGGAAACACCATATATTTT CASSSTYRGGNSGNTIYF
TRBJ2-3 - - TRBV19 TGTGCCAGTAGTATAGACGGCCCGGGGGGCACAGATACGCAGTATTTT CASSIDGPGGTDTQYF
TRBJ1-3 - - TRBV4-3 TGCGCCAGCAGCCAAGACAGTTTTCCCTCTGGAAACACCATATATTTT CASSQDSFPSGNTIYF
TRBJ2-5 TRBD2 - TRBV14 TGTGCCAGCAGCCAATGGGGACTAGCGGGGGGCCGCCAAGAGACCCAGTACTTC CASSQWGLAGGRQETQYF
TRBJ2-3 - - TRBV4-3 TGCGCCAGCAGCCAAGATCGGCTGGGGGCAGATACGCAGTATTTT CASSQDRLGADTQYF
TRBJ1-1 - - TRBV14 TGTGCCAGCAGCCAAGATTTCAACTTGAGAGCGTTCTTT CASSQDFNLRAFF
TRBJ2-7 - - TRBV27 TGTGCCAGCAGTCACTCCTTTAGGGACTACGAGCAGTACTTC CASSHSFRDYEQYF
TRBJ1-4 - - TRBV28 TGTGCCAGCAGTTTAGGGAGTGCGGTTGAAAAACTGTTTTTT CASSLGSAVEKLFF
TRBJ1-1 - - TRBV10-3 TGTGCCATCAGCTTCGGCGGGGCCGGCACCTCCGAAGCTTTCTTT CAISFGGAGTSEAFF
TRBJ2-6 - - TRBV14 TGTGCCAGCAGCCTCCGGGGAGCCAACGTCCTGACTTTC CASSLRGANVLTF
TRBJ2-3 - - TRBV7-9 TGTGCCAGCAGCTTTAAGCGGACGTCAGATACGCAGTATTTT CASSFKRTSDTQYF
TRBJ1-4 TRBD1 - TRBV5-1 TGCGCCAGCAGCGCAGGGGGCATACGGGAAAAACTGTTTTTT CASSAGGIREKLFF
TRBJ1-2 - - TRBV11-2 TGTGCCAGCAGCTCGGACAGCAACTATGGCTACACCTTC CASSSDSNYGYTF
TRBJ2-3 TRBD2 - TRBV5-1 TGCGCCAGCAGCTTGGAACCTAGCGGGAGTTCAACAGATACGCAGTATTTT CASSLEPSGSSTDTQYF
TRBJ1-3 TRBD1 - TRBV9 TGTGCCAGCAGCACTACAGGGGACTCCTCTGGAAACACCATATATTTT CASSTTGDSSGNTIYF
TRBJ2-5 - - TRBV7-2 TGTGCCAGCAGCTCGCCTACGATGAGGACCCAGTACTTC CASSSPTMRTQYF
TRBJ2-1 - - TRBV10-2 TGCGCCAGCAGCTGGAGCTCCTACAATGAGCAGTTCTTC CASSWSSYNEQFF
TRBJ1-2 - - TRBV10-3 TGTGCCATCAGCATGATTTCGGACGATGGCTACACCTTC CAISMISDDGYTF